This T cell receptor (beta chain) derives from a study of T-cell reconstitution after alpha-beta-depleted transplantation in children. Researchers prepared the TCRbeta library using unique molecular identifiers, the study reports. One entry per CDR3 protein results from TCRdb running MiXCR on the PCR reads. The sample comprises 200,000 to 250,000 distinct CDR3 sequences, approximately 11% of which are singletons, and 28% rests with the top ten. This clonotype has at least ten counts. Germline V gives CDR1 KGHSH, CDR2 LQKENI. The CDR3 length is 16 residues. Deletions cut 2 bases from V and 0 bases from J, with 11 bases between.

This receptor was taken from a child younger than two with acute myeloid leukemia, due to receive a stem cell transplant. Here the sequenced sample was PBMCs, taken before TCRalphabeta/CD19-depleted stem cell transplant. The gene calls are TRBV18 and TRBJ1-3; D unresolved. The CDR3 sequence is CASSPGPLYSGNTIYF. The CDR3 DNA follows: TGTGCCAGCTCACCAGGACCCCTGTACTCTGGAAACACCATATATTTT.